This T cell receptor (beta chain) was observed in a study of T cell repertoires in cytomegalovirus infection. Study at large: Through public TCR beta signatures, both CMV infection and matching HLA type were indicated. Findings and caveats of the study: Identification of carriers of CMV plus the relevant HLA was performed using cumulative public TCR beta family frequency.

In the case of this clonotype: Its antigen is unknown.

TCRdb called the reads again in MiXCR, with one record for every CDR3 protein. The data show a few hundred thousand distinct CDR3 sequences, approximately 14% seen once. Losses at the gene ends were 0 bases for V and 7 bases for J; bases not matched to a gene: 4. This CDR3 spans 15 amino acids. Germline V CDR1 and CDR2: LNHNV, YYDKDF (reference sequence). The chain couples TRBV15 to TRBJ1-5; 9 nucleotides agree with TRBD1. This sequence originates from a human donor in good health (CMV status not recorded). Some clones in this sample may be carry-over from other donors' samples. The sample was PBMCs. Here the CDR3 reads CATSREGQGVQPQHF. In DNA, the CDR3 is TGTGCCACCAGCAGAGAGGGACAGGGTGTACAGCCCCAGCATTTT.